One and the same sample provided the 6 T cell receptor beta chains below, sequenced in a study of blood T cell repertoires in COVID-19. TCRdb keeps only in-frame clones here, not all; method: immunoSEQ multiplex PCR. The sample holds around 290,000 clones, 90% seen once. Sequenced: PBMCs or T cells enriched from blood (not recorded which). Source of these receptors: a woman aged 30 to 39 who had recovered from COVID-19.

The rearrangement uses TRBV9 and TRBJ2-7, with unresolved D. Trimming cost V 0 bases and J 5 bases, with 12 bases left between them. Germline CDR1 SGDLS, CDR2 YYNGEE. CDR3 length: 14 residues. The CDR3 coding sequence is TGTGCCAGCAGCGTAGATGTCGTTCCCCACGAGCAGTACTTC. Its translation is CASSVDVVPHEQYF.

This rearrangement joins TRBV28 to TRBJ1-3; no firm D call. Germline CDR1 and CDR2: MDHEN and SYDVKM. The CDR3 is 14 residues long. The V and J ends lost 7 bases and 0 bases respectively, with 10 bases between them. CDR3 sequence: CASTYQSSGNTIYF. CDR3 sequence (DNA): TGTGCCAGCACTTATCAGTCCTCTGGAAACACCATATATTTT.

The chain couples TRBV4-1 to TRBJ2-1; 7 bases are a match to TRBD2. Per germline, CDR1 MGHRA and CDR2 YSYEKL. CDR3 length equals 17 residues. Trimming at V came to 1 base and at J to 2 bases, leaving 8 bases not matched to a gene. DNA for the CDR3: TGCGCCAGCAGCCAAGTCTTCGGGACTACCACCTACAATGAGCAGTTCTTC. It translates to CASSQVFGTTTYNEQFF.

The chain carries TRBV15 and TRBJ1-1; D is perhaps TRBD1 (5 bases). The CDR3 covers 15 residues. The germline CDR1 and CDR2 sequences are LNHNV and YYDKDF (reference sequence). Trimming took 0 bases from V and 2 from J, leaving 10 bases between them. The CDR3 sequence is CATSRDQGRNTEAFF. DNA of the CDR3: TGTGCCACCAGCAGAGATCAGGGTAGAAACACTGAAGCTTTCTTT.

CDR3 residues: CASRLMAPGQGNIQYF. CDR3 DNA: TGTGCCAGCAGGTTGATGGCCCCGGGACAGGGGAACATTCAGTACTTC. The V and J genes are TRBV5-4 and TRBJ2-4, with 10 positions matching TRBD1. The CDR3 is 16 amino acids. Trimming cost V 5 bases and J 7 bases; bases outside gene matches: 12. CDR1 and CDR2 (germline): SGHNT, YYREEE (reference sequence). Complete variable domain (other parts from reference TRBV5-4 and TRBJ2-4): ETGVTQSPTHLIKTRGQQVTLRCSSQSGHNTVSWYQQALGQGPQFIFQYYREEENGRGNFPPRFSGLQFPNYSSELNVNALELDDSALYLCASRLMAPGQGNIQYFGAGTRLSVL.

The CDR3 nucleotides are TGTGCCAGCAGCTTGGACAGGGGCTTAAACACTGAAGCTTTCTTT. Its translation: CASSLDRGLNTEAFF. This chain connects TRBV7-2 to TRBJ1-1; 9 nucleotides agree with TRBD1. Trimming took 3 bases from V and 2 from J; bases not matched to a gene: 4. Per germline, CDR1 SGHTA and CDR2 FQGNSA. The CDR3 is 15 residues long.